This TCR beta chain was documented in a study of CD8 T cells in Susac syndrome (dated by TCRdb to between 2019 and 2020). The study in broad terms: Whether CD8+ T cell activation and differentiation in Susac syndrome was antigen driven was tested using repertoire sequencing.

RNA was extracted using the RNeasy kit, and roughly 0.45 to 1 microgram was reverse transcribed with random hexamers. The immunoSEQ multiplex PCR assay, covering 54 Vbeta and 13 Jbeta segments, was used to amplify TCR beta CDR3 regions. To correct PCR amplification bias, a synthetic template baseline was used for both primer optimization and computational correction. The source study handled its data this way. Only productive sequences were kept, with reads annotated to V, D and J genes according to IMGT and analyzed in immunoSEQ Analyzer. Clonality was computed as one minus Shannon entropy normalized by log2 of the number of productive unique sequences. For each patient and control, public and private clones were evaluated among the 100 most prevalent clones. Susac-specific clones were defined as absent from healthy and MS cohorts, 850 to 1,300 published viral clones and other ImmuneACCESS disease sequences. TCRdb reprocessed the public reads (quality trimming at Q25 with fastp, clone calling with MiXCR) and kept in-frame beta chains. Rows are unified per CDR3 protein, each entry keeping the most common DNA and genes. The authors' filters were not applied to this entry. The sample table contains 110,000 or so distinct CDR3 sequences; only one count was recorded for around 95% of them. Approximately 0.093% of the sample belongs to the ten largest clones.

Beyond this particular receptor, the publication reports: The number of individuals in the TCR sequencing and HLA analysis was recognized as being relatively small.

Germline trimming amounts to 1 base on V and 4 bases on J, with 6 as the count of junction bases outside the gene matches. Per the germline V gene (reference sequence), LGHDT is the CDR1 and YNNKEL is the CDR2. Spanning cysteine to phenylalanine, the CDR3 consists of 15 amino acids. Only the CDR3 DNA is retained, 45 bases long and in frame from the first base. High-throughput TCR beta sequencing profiled peripheral blood CD8+ and CD4+ T cells from healthy donors, Susac syndrome patients and multiple sclerosis patients. Healthy donors were included as age- and sex-matched controls. Bulk CD8+ and CD4+ T cells were purified magnetically by negative isolation, whereas CD8+ TEMRA cells were enriched by FACS. Blood was drawn into EDTA tubes, processed within 24 hours, and PBMCs were isolated by density gradient centrifugation. PBMCs intended for TCR sequencing were cryopreserved in liquid nitrogen and were subsequently thawed in a 37 degrees C water bath. Purity of sorted or isolated CD4+, CD8+ and CD8+ TEMRA cells was at least 90%.

About this clonotype: There is no known antigen for this receptor. No base qualities exist here, and no much larger clone lies one base off it.

This chain is built from TRBV3-1 and TRBJ2-7; 8 nucleotides in the junction match TRBD2. Material for sequencing was CD4+ T cells from PBMCs. The source of this sequence is a human donor in good health. The bases read TGTGCCAGCAGCCAAGGTGGAGGCGGGGGGTACGAGCAGTACTTC. Translated, it gives CASSQGGGGGYEQYF.